Presented here are 23 T cell receptor beta chains from one specimen sequenced in a study of blood T cell repertoires in COVID-19. Sequenced by immunoSEQ multiplex PCR; TCRdb stores in-frame clones only, minus some. This table holds under 300,000 clones, roughly 93% found once. Material: PBMCs or T cells enriched from blood (not recorded which). The receptors come from a woman between 40 and 50 years old with acute COVID-19.

This chain links TRBV30 with TRBJ1-6; weak D call: TRBD1 (5 bases). Trimming took off 4 bases at V and 8 bases at J, with 15 bases between the two ends. The CDR3 sequence is 14 residues long. Germline CDR1 is GTSNPN and CDR2 is SVGIG (reference sequence). The CDR3 bases are TGTGCCTGGATGGATAGGGGTGGTCATTCACCCCTCCACTTT. This codes for CAWMDRGGHSPLHF.

CDR3 DNA sequence: TGTGCCAGCAGTGGGACAGGGAATATGAACACTGAAGCTTTCTTT. Protein: CASSGTGNMNTEAFF. This chain joins TRBV28 and TRBJ1-1, with 9 bases that match TRBD1. V lost 5 bases, J lost 0 bases, and 4 bases stayed unmatched. Germline-derived CDR1 and CDR2 are MDHEN and SYDVKM. The CDR3 is 15 residues long.

The genes are TRBV2 and TRBJ1-6; TRBD1 is a possible D gene (6 bases). Germline CDR1 reads SNHLY; CDR2 reads FYNNEI. V lost 4 bases, J lost 10 bases, and 14 bases lay in between. The CDR3 consists of 14 residues. The CDR3 protein is CASSVEQGYSPLHF. Here the CDR3 DNA reads TGTGCCAGCAGTGTCGAACAGGGCTACTCACCCCTCCACTTT.

This rearrangement joins TRBV7-9 to TRBJ2-1, with D tentatively TRBD1 (5 bases). Germline V gene data show CDR1 as SEHNR and CDR2 as FQNEAQ (reference sequence). This CDR3 comprises 14 residues. Deletions cut 1 base from V and 4 bases from J, with 8 bases between. The CDR3 is CASSLGAGYNEQFF. The CDR3 DNA reads TGTGCCAGCAGCTTAGGGGCAGGGTACAATGAGCAGTTCTTC.

This chain uses TRBV5-4 with TRBJ2-5, with a weak D call TRBD2 (7 bases). CDR1 and CDR2 (germline): SGHNT, YYREEE (reference sequence). Trimming took off 0 bases at V and 4 bases at J, with 10 bases between the two ends. The CDR3 totals 14 residues. The CDR3 DNA is TGTGCCAGCAGCTTGGTAGGGGGGGGAGAGACCCAGTACTTC. Translation: CASSLVGGGETQYF.

The V call is TRBV28, the J call TRBJ2-5, with TRBD2 matching 7 bases. This CDR3 is built from 16 residues. Per germline, CDR1 MDHEN and CDR2 SYDVKM. Unmatched junction bases numbered 14, after V lost 5 bases and J lost 5 bases. CDR3 nucleotides: TGTGCCAGCAGTCCATACGGGACTACCAAGAGGGAGACCCAGTACTTC. It encodes CASSPYGTTKRETQYF.

The chain has TRBV2 and TRBJ1-2, with D tentatively TRBD1 (6 bases). The CDR3 loop spans 13 amino acids. The V gene lost 2 bases and the J gene lost 4 bases, with 8 bases spanning the gap. Looked up from germline, CDR1 is SNHLY and CDR2 is FYNNEI. The CDR3 DNA sequence: TGTGCCAGCAGTGAAATAGGGGGCTATGGCTACACCTTC. Encoded protein: CASSEIGGYGYTF. Full variable domain (outside the CDR3, taken from reference TRBV2 and TRBJ1-2): EPEVTQTPSHQVTQMGQEVILRCVPISNHLYFYWYRQILGQKVEFLVSFYNNEISEKSEIFDDQFSVERPDGSNFTLKIRSTKLEDSAMYFCASSEIGGYGYTFGSGTRLTVV.

The J gene is TRBJ1-4, the V gene TRBV27; possible D gene TRBD1, 6 bases. The CDR3 is made up of 15 amino acids. V lost 5 bases to trimming and J lost 5 bases, with 15 bases between them. In germline, CDR1 is MNHEY, CDR2 SMNVEV (reference sequence). CDR3 coding DNA: TGTGCCAGCAGTCCCCGACAGGCATCGAATGAAAAACTGTTTTTT. It encodes CASSPRQASNEKLFF.

This chain links TRBV10-2 with TRBJ1-3, with 9 bases lining up with TRBD1. V lost 8 bases to trimming and J lost 4 bases; unmatched junction nucleotides: 6. This CDR3 is built from 14 residues. In germline, CDR1 is WSHSY, CDR2 SAAADI. CDR3 sequence: CASWGQGEGNTIYF. The CDR3 DNA reads TGCGCCAGCTGGGGACAGGGCGAGGGAAACACCATATATTTT.

The rearrangement links TRBV7-8 to TRBJ2-5, with D perhaps matching TRBD1 (5 bases). V was shortened by 10 bases and J by 4 bases, with 19 bases between the two germline ends. This CDR3 contains 14 residues. Germline V gene lookup returns CDR1 SGHVS and CDR2 FQNEAQ. The CDR3 sequence is CATSRGSSLETQYF. CDR3 coding DNA: TGTGCCACCTCAAGGGGTAGTTCCTTAGAGACCCAGTACTTC. The complete variable domain, with remaining parts taken from reference TRBV7-8 and TRBJ2-5, reads GAGVSQSPRYKVAKRGQDVALRCDPISGHVSLFWYQQALGQGPEFLTYFQNEAQLDKSGLPSDRFFAERPEGSVSTLKIQRTQQEDSAVYLCATSRGSSLETQYFGPGTRLLVL.

Only a few counts were recorded for this clone. Other nucleotide sequences from this sample produce the same CDR3. The V call is TRBV30, the J call TRBJ1-2, with 8 bases identical to TRBD1. The germline gives CDR1 GTSNPN, CDR2 SVGIG (reference sequence). The J segment lost 4 bases and the V segment lost 0 bases, leaving 1 base of the junction unmatched. CDR3 size: 13 residues. The DNA of the CDR3 is TGTGCCTGGAGTGTTGGACAGGGCTATGGCTACACCTTC. Translation: CAWSVGQGYGYTF.

The chain links TRBV6-5 to TRBJ1-2; D gene unclear. In germline, CDR1 is MNHEY, CDR2 SVGAGI. The CDR3 totals 14 residues. Deletions cut 3 bases from V and 4 bases from J, with 12 bases between. For the CDR3, the DNA is TGTGCCAGCAGTTATAACGCAGGCTTCTATGGCTACACCTTC. Translation gives CASSYNAGFYGYTF.

This clone has a single count. The V gene is TRBV7-9, the J gene TRBJ1-2, with D possibly being TRBD1 (5 bases). Trimming shortened V by 3 bases and J by 8 bases, and 13 bases separated the two germline ends. The germline V gene encodes CDR1 SEHNR and CDR2 FQNEAQ (reference sequence). This CDR3 has 13 residues. The CDR3 nucleotides are TGTGCCAGCAGCTTGGGGGGGACGGGGGGCTACACCTTC. Translated: CASSLGGTGGYTF.

This sequence joins TRBV4-3 and TRBJ2-2; a possible D gene is TRBD1 (5 bases). V lost 0 bases and J lost 1, with 9 bases in between. Germline V lookup: CDR1 LGHNA, CDR2 YSLEER. The CDR3 contains 16 residues. As DNA, the CDR3 is TGCGCCAGCAGCCAAGAGCGACAGTTGAACACCGGGGAGCTGTTTTTT. This translates into CASSQERQLNTGELFF.

V and J are TRBV15 and TRBJ2-1, with 13 nucleotides matching TRBD2. With V trimmed by 3 bases and J by 6 bases, 5 bases remained unmatched. Germline CDR1 and CDR2: LNHNV and YYDKDF (reference sequence). CDR3 length: 16 amino acids. This CDR3 is CATSSPLAGGSNEQFF. Written as DNA, the CDR3 is TGTGCCACCAGCAGTCCACTAGCGGGGGGGTCCAATGAGCAGTTCTTC.

This chain links TRBV18 with TRBJ2-3; D possibly corresponds to TRBD1 (5 bases). Trimming pared 4 bases from V and 6 bases from J, leaving 11 bases between. The CDR3 extends over 13 amino acids. Germline CDR1 is KGHSH and CDR2 is LQKENI. CDR3 sequence reads: CASSLDRSDTQYF. The CDR3 DNA reads TGTGCCAGCTCACTCGACAGATCGGATACGCAGTATTTT.

This clone was detected once. V gene TRBV6-1 combines with J gene TRBJ1-2; weak D call: TRBD1 (5 bases). The CDR3 contains 14 residues. Trimming cost V 0 bases and J 5 bases, with 10 bases left between them. CDR1 is MNHNS, CDR2 SASEGT, per germline. CDR3 region: CASSEARGPYGYTF. CDR3 nucleotides: TGTGCCAGCAGTGAAGCGCGGGGCCCGTATGGCTACACCTTC.

As concerns this clone: This specimen includes other DNA sequences encoding the same CDR3. This sequence joins TRBV27 and TRBJ1-6, with 10 bases matching TRBD1. J gave up 6 bases and V 2 bases, and 1 base lay outside the gene matches. Germline loops: CDR1 MNHEY, CDR2 SMNVEV (reference sequence). The CDR3 is 15 amino acids. As DNA, the CDR3 is TGTGCCAGCAGTTTACGGACAGGGGGTAATTCACCCCTCCACTTT. The encoded protein is CASSLRTGGNSPLHF.

This chain uses TRBV3-1 (or the pseudogene TRBV3-2) with TRBJ1-1; 7 nucleotides line up with TRBD1. Germline trimming cut 5 bases from V and 5 bases from J; bases unmatched to any gene: 8. Germline V gene lookup returns CDR1 LGHDT and CDR2 YNNKEL (reference sequence). CDR3 size: 14 residues. CDR3 DNA sequence: TGTGCCAGCAGCGAAGCAGGGGGACGGACTGAAGCTTTCTTT. Its protein product is CASSEAGGRTEAFF.

The V call is TRBV7-9, the J call TRBJ1-1; D is unclear. Between the trimmed V and J ends, which lost 4 bases and 4 bases, there was a span of 13 bases. Germline lookup yields CDR1 SEHNR and CDR2 FQNEAQ (reference sequence). The CDR3 sequence is 14 residues long. This CDR3 reads CASSSSDMGTEAFF. The CDR3 DNA reads as TGTGCCAGCAGCTCCAGCGATATGGGCACTGAAGCTTTCTTT.

This chain links TRBV19 with TRBJ1-2; no clear D gene. The CDR3 loop spans 14 amino acids. Per germline, CDR1 LNHDA and CDR2 SQIVND (reference sequence). Trimming removed 4 bases at V and 3 bases at J, with 12 bases between. This CDR3 is CASSSVRNDYGYTF. CDR3 in DNA: TGTGCCAGTAGTAGCGTTAGAAATGACTATGGCTACACCTTC. The full variable domain, rest sourced from reference TRBV19 and TRBJ1-2, is DGGITQSPKYLFRKEGQNVTLSCEQNLNHDAMYWYRQDPGQGLRLIYYSQIVNDFQKGDIAEGYSVSREKKESFPLTVTSAQKNPTAFYLCASSSVRNDYGYTFGSGTRLTVV.

The rearrangement links TRBV2 to TRBJ2-1; the match to TRBD2 covers 12 bases. Germline V lookup: CDR1 SNHLY, CDR2 FYNNEI. There are 17 residues in the CDR3. The ends lost 6 bases at V and 0 bases at J; junction bases unmatched: 6. Here the CDR3 reads CASRGGLAGLSYNEQFF. In DNA, the CDR3 is TGTGCCAGCAGGGGGGGACTAGCGGGTCTCTCCTACAATGAGCAGTTCTTC.

V and J are TRBV5-4 and TRBJ2-5; D not resolved. Trimming took off 0 bases at V and 2 bases at J, with 8 bases between the two ends. The CDR3 loop spans 14 amino acids. Germline V lookup: CDR1 SGHNT, CDR2 YYREEE (reference sequence). CDR3 amino acids: CASSLEPGQETQYF. As DNA, the CDR3 is TGTGCCAGCAGCTTGGAGCCCGGGCAAGAGACCCAGTACTTC.